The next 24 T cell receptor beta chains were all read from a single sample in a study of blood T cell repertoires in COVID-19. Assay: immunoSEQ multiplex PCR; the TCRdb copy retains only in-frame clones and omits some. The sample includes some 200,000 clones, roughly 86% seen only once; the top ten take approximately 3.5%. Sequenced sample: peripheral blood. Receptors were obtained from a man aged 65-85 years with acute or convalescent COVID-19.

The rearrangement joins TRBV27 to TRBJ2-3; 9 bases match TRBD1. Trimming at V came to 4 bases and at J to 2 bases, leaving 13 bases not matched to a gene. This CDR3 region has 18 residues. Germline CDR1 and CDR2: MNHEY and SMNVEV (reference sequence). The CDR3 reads CASSYGGPGTGYTDTQYF. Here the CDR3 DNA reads TGTGCCAGCAGTTACGGCGGGCCCGGGACAGGGTACACAGATACGCAGTATTTT.

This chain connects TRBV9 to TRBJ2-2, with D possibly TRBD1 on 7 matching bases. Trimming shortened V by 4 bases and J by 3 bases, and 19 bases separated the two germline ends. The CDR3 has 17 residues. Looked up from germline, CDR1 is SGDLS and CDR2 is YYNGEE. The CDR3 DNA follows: TGTGCCAGCAGCCCCAGGGGGGCAGGGTACGACACCGGGGAGCTGTTTTTT. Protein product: CASSPRGAGYDTGELFF.

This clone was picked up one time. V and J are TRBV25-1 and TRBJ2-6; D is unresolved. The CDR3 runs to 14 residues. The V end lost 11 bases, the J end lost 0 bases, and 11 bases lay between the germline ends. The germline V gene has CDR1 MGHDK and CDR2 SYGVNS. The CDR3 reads CASTEVSGANVLTF. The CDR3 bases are TGTGCCTCTACAGAAGTCTCTGGGGCCAACGTCCTGACTTTC.

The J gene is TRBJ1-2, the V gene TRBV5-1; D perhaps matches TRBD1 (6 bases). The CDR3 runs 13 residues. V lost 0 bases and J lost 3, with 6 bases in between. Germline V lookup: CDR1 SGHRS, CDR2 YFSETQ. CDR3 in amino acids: CASSLGTDYGYTF. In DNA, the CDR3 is TGCGCCAGCAGCTTGGGGACAGACTATGGCTACACCTTC. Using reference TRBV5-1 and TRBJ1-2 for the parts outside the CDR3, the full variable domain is KAGVTQTPRYLIKTRGQQVTLSCSPISGHRSVSWYQQTPGQGLQFLFEYFSETQRNKGNFPGRFSGRQFSNSRSEMNVSTLELGDSALYLCASSLGTDYGYTFGSGTRLTVV.

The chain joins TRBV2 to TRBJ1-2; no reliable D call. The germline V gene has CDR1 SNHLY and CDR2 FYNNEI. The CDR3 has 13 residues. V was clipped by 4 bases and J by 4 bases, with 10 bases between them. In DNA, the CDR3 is TGTGCCAGCAGTGGCGGGATCGGCTATGGCTACACCTTC. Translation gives CASSGGIGYGYTF.

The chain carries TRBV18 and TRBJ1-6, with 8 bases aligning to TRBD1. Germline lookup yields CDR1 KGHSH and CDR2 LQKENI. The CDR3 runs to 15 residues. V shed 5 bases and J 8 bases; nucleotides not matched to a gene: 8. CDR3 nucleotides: TGTGCCAGCTCATCGGGACAGGCTGTAGATTCACCCCTCCACTTT. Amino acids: CASSSGQAVDSPLHF.

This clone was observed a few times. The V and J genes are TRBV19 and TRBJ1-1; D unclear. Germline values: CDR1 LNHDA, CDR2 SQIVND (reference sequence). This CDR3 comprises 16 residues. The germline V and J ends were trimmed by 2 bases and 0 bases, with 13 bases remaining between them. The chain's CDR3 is CASSIRPQVMNTEAFF. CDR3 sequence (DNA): TGTGCCAGTAGTATACGACCGCAGGTTATGAACACTGAAGCTTTCTTT.

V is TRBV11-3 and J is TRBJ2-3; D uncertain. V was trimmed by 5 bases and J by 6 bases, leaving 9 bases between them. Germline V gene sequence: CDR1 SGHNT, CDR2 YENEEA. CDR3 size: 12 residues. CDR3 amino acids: CASSRRSDTQYF. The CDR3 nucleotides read TGTGCCAGCAGCCGGAGATCGGATACGCAGTATTTT.

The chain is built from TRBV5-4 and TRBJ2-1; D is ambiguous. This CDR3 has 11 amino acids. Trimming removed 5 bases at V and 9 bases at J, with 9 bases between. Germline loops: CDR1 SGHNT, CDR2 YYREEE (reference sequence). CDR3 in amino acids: CASSSEVEQFF. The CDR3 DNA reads TGTGCCAGCAGTTCCGAGGTTGAGCAGTTCTTC.

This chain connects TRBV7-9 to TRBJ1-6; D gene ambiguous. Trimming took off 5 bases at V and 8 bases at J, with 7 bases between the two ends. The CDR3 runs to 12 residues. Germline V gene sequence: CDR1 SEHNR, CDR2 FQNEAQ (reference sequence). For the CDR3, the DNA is TGTGCCAGCAGCCCTCAGGATTCACCCCTCCACTTT. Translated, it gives CASSPQDSPLHF.

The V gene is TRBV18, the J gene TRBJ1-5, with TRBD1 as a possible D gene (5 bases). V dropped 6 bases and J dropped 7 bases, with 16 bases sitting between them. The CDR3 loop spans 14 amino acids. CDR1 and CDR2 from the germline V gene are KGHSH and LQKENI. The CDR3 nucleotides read TGTGCCAGCTCGGGGGGACGCAGGGAACAGCCCCAGCATTTT. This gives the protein CASSGGRREQPQHF.

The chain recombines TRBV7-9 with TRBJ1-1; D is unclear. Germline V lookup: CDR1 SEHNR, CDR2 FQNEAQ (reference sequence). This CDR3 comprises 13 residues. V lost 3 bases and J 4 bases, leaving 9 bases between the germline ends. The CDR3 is CASSLSLPTEAFF. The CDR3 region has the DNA TGTGCCAGCAGCTTGAGTTTACCCACTGAAGCTTTCTTT. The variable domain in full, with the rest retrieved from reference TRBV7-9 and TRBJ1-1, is DTGVSQNPRHKITKRGQNVTFRCDPISEHNRLYWYRQTLGQGPEFLTYFQNEAQLEKSRLLSDRFSAERPKGSFSTLEIQRTEQGDSAMYLCASSLSLPTEAFFGQGTRLTVV.

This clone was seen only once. CDR3 in DNA: TGCGCCAGCAGCTACGGACATAGCCAAGAGACCCAGTACTTC. Its translation: CASSYGHSQETQYF. J is TRBJ2-5 and V is TRBV5-1; TRBD1 might be the D (5 bases). Trimming stripped 3 bases from V and 1 base from J, with 10 bases between. Germline V gene lookup returns CDR1 SGHRS and CDR2 YFSETQ. CDR3 length: 14 residues.

The CDR3 spells CASSIDLTVPLHF. CDR3 in DNA: TGTGCCAGTAGTATAGATCTAACAGTACCCCTCCACTTT. The J gene is TRBJ1-6, the V gene TRBV19; D remains ambiguous. CDR3 length: 13 residues. CDR1 LNHDA and CDR2 SQIVND come from the germline V gene (reference sequence). V was trimmed by 0 bases and J by 12 bases, leaving 9 bases between them.

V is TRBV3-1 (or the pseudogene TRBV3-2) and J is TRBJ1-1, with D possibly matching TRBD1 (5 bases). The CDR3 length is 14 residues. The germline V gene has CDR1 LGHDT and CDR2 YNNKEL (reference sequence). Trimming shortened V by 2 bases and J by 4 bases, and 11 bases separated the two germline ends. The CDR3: CASSQMGPSTEAFF. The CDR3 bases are TGTGCCAGCAGCCAAATGGGGCCCAGCACTGAAGCTTTCTTT.

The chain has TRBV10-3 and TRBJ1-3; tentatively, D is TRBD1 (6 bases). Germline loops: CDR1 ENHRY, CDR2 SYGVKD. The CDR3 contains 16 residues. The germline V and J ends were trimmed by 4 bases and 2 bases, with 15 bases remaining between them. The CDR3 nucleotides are TGTGCCATCAGTGTGCATCAGGGGACGCCTGGAAACACCATATATTTT. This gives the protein CAISVHQGTPGNTIYF.

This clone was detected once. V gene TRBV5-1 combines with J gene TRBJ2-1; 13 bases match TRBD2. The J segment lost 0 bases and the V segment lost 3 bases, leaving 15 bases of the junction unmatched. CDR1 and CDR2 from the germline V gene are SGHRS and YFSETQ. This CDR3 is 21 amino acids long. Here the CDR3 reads CASSSTIGLAGERDSYNEQFF. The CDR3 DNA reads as TGCGCCAGCAGCTCGACCATAGGACTAGCGGGAGAGAGGGACTCCTACAATGAGCAGTTCTTC.

The CDR3 region is CASSVDNRVVNEKLFF. The DNA of the CDR3 is TGCGCCAGCAGCGTTGACAACAGGGTGGTGAATGAAAAACTGTTTTTT. The chain combines TRBV5-1 with TRBJ1-4, with D possibly being TRBD1 (6 bases). The CDR3 has 16 residues. V lost 4 bases, J lost 5 bases, and 18 bases lay in between. CDR1 is SGHRS and CDR2 is YFSETQ in the germline V gene.

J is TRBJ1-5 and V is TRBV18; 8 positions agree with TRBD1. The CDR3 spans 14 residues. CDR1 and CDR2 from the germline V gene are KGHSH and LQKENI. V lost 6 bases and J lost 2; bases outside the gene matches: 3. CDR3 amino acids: CASSQGAGNQPQHF. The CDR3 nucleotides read TGTGCCAGCTCCCAGGGGGCCGGCAATCAGCCCCAGCATTTT.

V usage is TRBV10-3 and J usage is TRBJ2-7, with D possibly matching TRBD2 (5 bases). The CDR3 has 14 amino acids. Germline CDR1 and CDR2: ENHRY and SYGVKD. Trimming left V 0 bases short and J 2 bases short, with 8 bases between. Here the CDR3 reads CAISESRDPYEQYF. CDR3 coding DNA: TGTGCCATCAGTGAGTCTCGGGATCCCTACGAGCAGTACTTC.

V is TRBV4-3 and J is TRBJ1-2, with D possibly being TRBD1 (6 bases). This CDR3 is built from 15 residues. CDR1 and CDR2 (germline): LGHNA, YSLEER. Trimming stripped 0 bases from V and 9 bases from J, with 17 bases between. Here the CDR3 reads CASSQDWRGATSYTF. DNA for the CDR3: TGCGCCAGCAGCCAAGATTGGCGGGGGGCAACGAGCTACACCTTC.

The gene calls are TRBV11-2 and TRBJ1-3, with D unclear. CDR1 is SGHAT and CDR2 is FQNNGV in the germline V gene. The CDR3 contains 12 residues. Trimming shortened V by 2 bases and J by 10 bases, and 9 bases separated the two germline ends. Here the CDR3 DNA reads TGTGCCAGCAGCTTATCCCGGGAGACCATATATTTT. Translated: CASSLSRETIYF. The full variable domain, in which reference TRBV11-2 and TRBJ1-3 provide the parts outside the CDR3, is EAGVAQSPRYKIIEKRQSVAFWCNPISGHATLYWYQQILGQGPKLLIQFQNNGVVDDSQLPKDRFSAERLKGVDSTLKIQPAKLEDSAVYLCASSLSRETIYFGEGSWLTVV.

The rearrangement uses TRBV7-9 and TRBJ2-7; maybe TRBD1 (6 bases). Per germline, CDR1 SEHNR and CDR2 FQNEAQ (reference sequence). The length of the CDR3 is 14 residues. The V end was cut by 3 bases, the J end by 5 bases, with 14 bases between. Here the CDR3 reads CASSLDSHRNEQYF. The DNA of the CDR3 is TGTGCCAGCAGCTTGGACAGCCACAGGAACGAGCAGTACTTC.

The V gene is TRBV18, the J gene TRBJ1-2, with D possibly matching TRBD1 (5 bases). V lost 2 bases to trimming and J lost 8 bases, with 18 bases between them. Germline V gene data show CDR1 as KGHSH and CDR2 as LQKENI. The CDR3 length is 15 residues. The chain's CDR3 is CASSPTATTDQGYTF. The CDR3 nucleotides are TGTGCCAGCTCACCAACGGCGACGACAGACCAGGGCTACACCTTC.